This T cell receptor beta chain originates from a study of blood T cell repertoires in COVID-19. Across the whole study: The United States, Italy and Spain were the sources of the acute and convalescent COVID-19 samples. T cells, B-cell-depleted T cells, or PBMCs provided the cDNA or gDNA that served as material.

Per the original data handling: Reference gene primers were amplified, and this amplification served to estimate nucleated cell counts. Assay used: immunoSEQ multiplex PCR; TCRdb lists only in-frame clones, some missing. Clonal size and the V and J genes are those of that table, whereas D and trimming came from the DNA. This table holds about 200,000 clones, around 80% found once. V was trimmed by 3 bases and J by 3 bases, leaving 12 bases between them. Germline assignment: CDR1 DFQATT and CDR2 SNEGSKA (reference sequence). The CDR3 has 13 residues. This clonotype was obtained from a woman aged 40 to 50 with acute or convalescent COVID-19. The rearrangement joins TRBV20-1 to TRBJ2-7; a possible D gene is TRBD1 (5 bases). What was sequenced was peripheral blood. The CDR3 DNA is TGCAGTGCTAGTGGCAGGGTGAACTACGAGCAGTACTTC. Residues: CSASGRVNYEQYF.